This passage covers 10 T cell receptor beta chains from one sample sequenced in a study of response to subunit inactivated influenza vaccine. TCRdb analysed the RT-PCR reads with MiXCR anew, one entry per CDR3 protein. The sample lists hundreds of thousands of distinct CDR3 sequences, 10% to 15% occurring once. The sequences come from PBMCs from blood, collected on the day of vaccination. These receptors originate from a man in his forties or fifties who received an inactivated influenza vaccine.

This clonotype occurred a few times. The V and J genes are TRBV7-2 and TRBJ2-3; 14 bases map to TRBD2. The CDR3 is made up of 18 amino acids. J gave up 2 bases and V 2 bases, and 6 bases lay outside the gene matches. Per the germline V gene, CDR1 is SGHTA and CDR2 is FQGNSA. CDR3 amino acids: CASSLSGLAGATTDTQYF. CDR3 bases: TGTGCCAGCAGCTTATCGGGACTAGCGGGGGCCACCACAGATACGCAGTATTTT.

In this sample, this clonotype turned up a few times. The chain uses TRBV27 and TRBJ2-2; D is perhaps TRBD2 (5 bases). CDR3 size: 15 residues. Germline V gene lookup returns CDR1 MNHEY and CDR2 SMNVEV (reference sequence). V lost 1 base and J lost 5, with 11 bases in between. The CDR3 coding sequence is TGTGCCAGCAGTTTATGGGCCCGGGGTACCGGGGAGCTGTTTTTT. Translated, it gives CASSLWARGTGELFF.

The rearrangement links TRBV3-1 to TRBJ2-7; tentatively, D is TRBD1 or TRBD2 (5 bases each). The CDR3 is 16 amino acids. Germline V gene data show CDR1 as LGHDT and CDR2 as YNNKEL (reference sequence). The V gene lost 4 bases and the J gene lost 1 base, with 17 bases spanning the gap. The CDR3 nucleotides are TGTGCCAGCAGCCCGCAAACGGAAGGGACGTCCTACGAGCAGTACTTC. Translating it yields CASSPQTEGTSYEQYF.

This clonotype occurred a few times. The CDR3 is CASSLKGFTYEQYF. The CDR3 bases are TGTGCCAGCAGTTTAAAGGGGTTTACCTACGAGCAGTACTTC. The chain combines TRBV27 with TRBJ2-7; TRBD1 might be the D (5 bases). V was pared by 2 bases and J by 2 bases, with 10 bases between. The germline gives CDR1 MNHEY, CDR2 SMNVEV (reference sequence). CDR3 length: 14 amino acids.

The V and J genes are TRBV4-3 and TRBJ2-1; D is perhaps TRBD1 or TRBD2 (5 bases each). CDR1 LGHNA and CDR2 YSLEER come from the germline V gene. V lost 2 bases and J lost 6, with 11 bases in between. The CDR3 contains 14 residues. In nucleotides, the CDR3 is TGCGCCAGCAGCCAACCGGGACGGTTCAATGAGCAGTTCTTC. The encoded protein is CASSQPGRFNEQFF.

This clonotype was picked up a small number of times. The chain uses TRBV11-1 and TRBJ2-7; 11 bases are a match to TRBD2. The CDR3 totals 17 residues. Germline CDR1 is SGHAT and CDR2 is FQDESV (reference sequence). V was pared by 8 bases and J by 5 bases, with 17 bases of the junction left unmatched. This chain's CDR3 is CASETGTSGRSPDEQYF. The CDR3, as DNA: TGTGCCAGCGAAACCGGGACTAGCGGAAGATCGCCAGACGAGCAGTACTTC.

A remark on this clonotype: This may be a read error: a much more frequent sequence differs by one nucleotide. The rearrangement links TRBV6-1 to TRBJ2-6; 7 bases are a match to TRBD1. V lost 10 bases, J lost 0 bases, and 3 bases stayed unmatched. Germline V lookup: CDR1 MNHNS, CDR2 SASEGT. This CDR3 region has 14 residues. The chain's CDR3 is CAIGTASGANVLTF. The DNA for the CDR3 is TGTGCCATCGGGACAGCCTCTGGGGCCAACGTCCTGACTTTC.

This clonotype was detected ten times or more. The chain employs TRBV12-3 or TRBV12-4 and TRBJ2-2; 12 bases are shared with TRBD1. The V and J ends lost 6 bases and 0 bases, in that order; junction bases with no gene match: 8. This CDR3 region has 18 residues. The CDR3 DNA sequence: TGTGCCAGCAGACGGTCCGGGACAGGGGGCCCGAACACCGGGGAGCTGTTTTTT. Protein product: CASRRSGTGGPNTGELFF.

This clonotype appeared a few times. V and J are TRBV10-3 and TRBJ2-5; 8 positions agree with TRBD1. The CDR3 runs to 16 residues. Germline loops: CDR1 ENHRY, CDR2 SYGVKD. J gave up 0 bases and V 3 bases, and 6 bases lay outside the gene matches. The CDR3 is CAISDGQGAYQETQYF. CDR3 DNA: TGTGCCATCAGTGATGGGCAGGGGGCGTACCAAGAGACCCAGTACTTC.

This clonotype was seen more than once but under ten times. V and J are TRBV6-2 or TRBV6-3 and TRBJ2-1; TRBD2 matches 7 bases. The CDR3 is 15 residues long. Germline CDR1 and CDR2: MNHEY and SVGEGT. Trimming at V came to 5 bases and at J to 5 bases, leaving 9 bases not matched to a gene. The CDR3 sequence: CASSKNQRGNNEQFF. DNA of the CDR3: TGTGCCAGCAGTAAAAACCAGCGGGGTAACAATGAGCAGTTCTTC.